These 12 T cell receptor beta chains were all obtained from the same sample, sequenced in a study of T cell responses to AZD1222 COVID-19 vaccine. Generated by immunoSEQ multiplex PCR, the TCRdb table keeps only in-frame clones and is missing some. The table has about 84,000 clones, around nine tenths seen once. The sequencing here drew on peripheral blood, taken on day 0 of AZD1222 vaccination. The receptor set was obtained from an adult in good health.

The rearrangement links TRBV9 to TRBJ2-7; 9 bases are a match to TRBD2. There are 14 residues in the CDR3. With 5 bases clipped from V and 7 bases from J, the junction kept 10 bases outside the gene matches. Germline V gene data show CDR1 as SGDLS and CDR2 as YYNGEE. Here the CDR3 DNA reads TGTGCCAGCAGGATTGGAGCGGGAGGTGGAGAGCAGTACTTC. Translation gives CASRIGAGGGEQYF. Combining the CDR3 with reference TRBV9 and TRBJ2-7 gives the whole variable domain DSGVTQTPKHLITATGQRVTLRCSPRSGDLSVYWYQQSLDQGLQFLIQYYNGEERAKGNILERFSAQQFPDLHSELNLSSLELGDSALYFCASRIGAGGGEQYFGPGTRLTVT.

This chain links TRBV28 with TRBJ1-2, with D unclear. The CDR3 runs 14 residues. V lost 2 bases and J 2 bases, leaving 9 bases between the germline ends. Germline CDR1 is MDHEN and CDR2 is SYDVKM. The CDR3 nucleotides are TGTGCCAGCAGTTTAATACGGCGGAACTATGGCTACACCTTC. Encoded protein: CASSLIRRNYGYTF.

The CDR3 loop reads CASRVSRGVDTEAFF. CDR3 bases: TGTGCCAGCAGAGTGTCACGGGGGGTTGACACTGAAGCTTTCTTT. This chain uses TRBV7-9 with TRBJ1-1, with TRBD1 as a possible D gene (5 bases). Trimming left V 6 bases short and J 3 bases short, with 17 bases between. CDR3 length: 15 amino acids. Germline values: CDR1 SEHNR, CDR2 FQNEAQ (reference sequence).

This chain joins TRBV7-9 and TRBJ2-3, with unresolved D. V was shortened by 5 bases and J by 4 bases, with 22 bases between the two germline ends. There are 17 residues in the CDR3. Germline V lookup: CDR1 SEHNR, CDR2 FQNEAQ (reference sequence). CDR3 protein: CASSPRYIGRGADTQYF. DNA of the CDR3: TGTGCCAGCAGCCCAAGGTACATTGGACGTGGCGCAGATACGCAGTATTTT.

The rearrangement links TRBV19 to TRBJ2-1, with 14 nucleotides matching TRBD2. Germline trimming cut 7 bases from V and 7 bases from J; bases unmatched to any gene: 9. Germline lookup yields CDR1 LNHDA and CDR2 SQIVND (reference sequence). The CDR3 is 16 amino acids. The chain's CDR3 is CASTSGRTSGRNEQFF. The CDR3 DNA sequence: TGTGCCAGTACCTCCGGGCGGACTAGCGGGAGGAATGAGCAGTTCTTC.

This clone qualifies as medium-sized (0.01 to 0.1%). This chain connects TRBV4-1 to TRBJ1-4; a possible D gene is TRBD1 (6 bases). Germline CDR1 MGHRA, CDR2 YSYEKL. V was clipped by 0 bases and J by 10 bases, with 6 bases between them. The CDR3 has 12 amino acids. CDR3 amino acids: CASSQEGGKLFF. CDR3 DNA sequence: TGCGCCAGCAGCCAAGAAGGGGGAAAACTGTTTTTT.

The chain has TRBV12-5 and TRBJ2-2; TRBD1 might be the D (6 bases). Deletions cut 7 bases from V and 7 bases from J, with 13 bases between. Germline CDR1 LGHNT, CDR2 FRNRAP. The CDR3 loop spans 13 amino acids. CDR3 in amino acids: CASASRDNGELFF. The CDR3 bases are TGTGCTAGTGCCTCCAGGGACAACGGGGAGCTGTTTTTT.

The V gene is TRBV11-1, the J gene TRBJ1-1; D is possibly TRBD1 (5 bases). The ends were cut back, 6 bases at V and 2 bases at J, with 13 bases in the middle. The CDR3 runs 14 residues. CDR1 is SGHAT, CDR2 FQDESV, per germline (reference sequence). CDR3 sequence: CASRFTQGNTEAFF. As DNA, the CDR3 is TGTGCCAGCAGATTCACCCAGGGTAACACTGAAGCTTTCTTT. Based on the CDR3 plus reference TRBV11-1 and TRBJ1-1, the full variable domain is EAEVAQSPRYKITEKSQAVAFWCDPISGHATLYWYRQILGQGPELLVQFQDESVVDDSQLPKDRFSAERLKGVDSTLKIQPAELGDSAMYLCASRFTQGNTEAFFGQGTRLTVV.

The chain has TRBV7-3 and TRBJ2-2; a possible D gene is TRBD1 (6 bases). The germline V gene has CDR1 SGHTA and CDR2 FQGTGA. The CDR3 loop spans 15 amino acids. Trimming took 2 bases from V and 1 from J, leaving 8 bases between them. CDR3 in amino acids: CASSLQGQNTGELFF. As DNA, the CDR3 is TGTGCCAGCAGCTTACAGGGACAGAACACCGGGGAGCTGTTTTTT.

V usage is TRBV7-2 and J usage is TRBJ2-1; D ambiguous. Deletions cut 5 bases from V and 4 bases from J, with 12 bases between. Germline CDR1 SGHTA, CDR2 FQGNSA. The CDR3 sequence is 14 residues long. The CDR3, as DNA: TGTGCCAGCAGCCCTTACGGGCCTTACAATGAGCAGTTCTTC. Its protein is CASSPYGPYNEQFF.

The genes are TRBV3-1 (or the pseudogene TRBV3-2) and TRBJ1-1; weak D call: TRBD1 (6 bases). V lost 4 bases and J 1 base, leaving 10 bases between the germline ends. Germline values: CDR1 LGHDT, CDR2 YNNKEL (reference sequence). The CDR3 runs to 14 residues. Here the CDR3 reads CASSPTGSNTEAFF. CDR3 coding DNA: TGTGCCAGCAGCCCCACAGGGTCGAACACTGAAGCTTTCTTT.

This chain connects TRBV7-2 to TRBJ1-1, with 7 bases lining up with TRBD1. The CDR3 runs 15 residues. Germline CDR1 is SGHTA and CDR2 is FQGNSA. Germline trimming cut 5 bases from V and 4 bases from J; bases unmatched to any gene: 10. DNA for the CDR3: TGTGCCAGCAGCCCCATGACAGGGATCGGCACTGAAGCTTTCTTT. Its translation is CASSPMTGIGTEAFF.